One TCR beta chain is described in this entry. Generated by immunoSEQ multiplex PCR, the TCRdb table keeps only in-frame clones and is missing some. The table lists 65,000 to 75,000 clones, over 90% of them singletons. These data come from a study of cytomegalovirus exposure and HLA in healthy donors. The sequenced sample consisted of PBMCs. This clonotype was sampled from a woman aged 18-29 years in good health and CMV-seropositive.

Here the CDR3 DNA reads TGTGCCAGCACCAGGACAGGGCTGTTCAATCAGCCCCAGCATTTT. Translating it yields CASTRTGLFNQPQHF. This sequence joins TRBV28 and TRBJ1-5; 8 bases line up with TRBD1. Germline loops: CDR1 MDHEN, CDR2 SYDVKM. This CDR3 is built from 15 residues. V was pared by 7 bases and J by 3 bases, with 8 bases of the junction left unmatched.